The 3 T cell receptor beta chains listed next were all sequenced from one sample in a study of T-cell reconstitution after alpha-beta-depleted transplantation in children. Molecular barcoding with unique molecular identifiers was used for the TCRbeta library. MiXCR, run by TCRdb on the PCR reads, gives a single entry per CDR3 protein. The sample contains fewer than 1 million distinct CDR3 sequences, approximately 15% of which appear only once. Sequencing used PBMCs, mostly from graft donor cells, obtained 360 days after TCRalphabeta/CD19-depleted stem cell transplant. The receptors originated from a male patient younger than 18 who had a stem cell transplant for acute lymphoblastic leukemia, so the T cells may come from the graft donor.

In this sample, this clonotype turned up many times. The chain has TRBV6-5 and TRBJ2-4; no reliable D call. CDR3 length equals 14 residues. Germline V gene sequence: CDR1 MNHEY, CDR2 SVGAGI. V was pared by 0 bases and J by 3 bases, with 6 bases between. CDR3 DNA sequence: TGTGCCAGCAGTTACTCGGCCAGCAAAAACATTCAGTACTTC. It translates to CASSYSASKNIQYF.

This clonotype was seen only a few times. This chain links TRBV20-1 with TRBJ1-2, with TRBD1 matching 8 bases. J lost 6 bases, V lost 7 bases, and 10 bases had no gene match. This CDR3 has 13 amino acids. Germline V lookup: CDR1 DFQATT, CDR2 SNEGSKA (reference sequence). In nucleotides, the CDR3 is TGCAGTGGGTCGATTTACAGGGGGAATGGCTACACCTTC. Translation: CSGSIYRGNGYTF.

Ten or more counts support this clonotype. V and J are TRBV20-1 and TRBJ2-1; the match to TRBD2 covers 9 bases. The ends lost 0 bases at V and 2 bases at J; junction bases unmatched: 2. The CDR3 loop spans 15 amino acids. The germline V gene encodes CDR1 DFQATT and CDR2 SNEGSKA (reference sequence). The CDR3 DNA sequence: TGCAGTGCTAGAGATGCGGGAGGGGCCTACAATGAGCAGTTCTTC. This encodes CSARDAGGAYNEQFF.